This TCR beta chain comes out of a study of response to subunit inactivated influenza vaccine. Overall study findings and caveats: Each seasonal influenza vaccination recruits few new T cells, the authors suggested.

This clonotype has just a few counts. The antigen remains undetermined. TCRdb analysed the RT-PCR reads with MiXCR anew, one entry per CDR3 protein. The sample yields 300,000 to 350,000 distinct CDR3 sequences, 20% to 25% seen once. The sequences come from PBMCs from blood, collected 21 months after vaccination. This TCR came from a man between 50 and 75 years old who received an inactivated influenza vaccine.

CDR3 in amino acids: CAWSEPYRGPMNTEAFF. CDR3 nucleotides: TGTGCCTGGAGTGAACCGTACAGGGGCCCAATGAACACTGAAGCTTTCTTT. The rearrangement links TRBV30 to TRBJ1-1; TRBD1 agrees at 7 bases. The CDR3 consists of 17 residues. Trimming at V came to 1 base and at J to 0 bases, leaving 11 bases not matched to a gene. Looked up from germline, CDR1 is GTSNPN and CDR2 is SVGIG (reference sequence).